The subject of this entry is one T cell receptor (beta chain). Original methodology: Researchers report that nucleated cell counts were estimated from reference gene primer amplification. Only in-frame clones appear in the TCRdb table, and some are missing; sequencing was by immunoSEQ multiplex PCR. The V and J calls and clone size were taken over from that table, and D and trimming were inferred from the DNA. This sample yields about 210,000 clones, of which roughly 90% are seen a single time; under 5.5% belongs to the top ten. The data were taken from a study of blood T cell repertoires in COVID-19. About the study: Samples came from the United States, Italy and Spain, spanning acute and convalescent COVID-19. In each case, the material was cDNA or gDNA derived from T cells, B-cell-depleted T cells, or PBMCs.

Germline V gene lookup returns CDR1 MNHNY and CDR2 SVGAGI (reference sequence). V was trimmed by 7 bases and J by 0 bases, leaving 10 bases between them. This CDR3 contains 14 residues. Sequences were obtained from peripheral blood. This clonotype was sampled from a woman between 35 and 50 years old with acute or convalescent COVID-19. The chain carries TRBV6-6 and TRBJ1-3; tentatively, D is TRBD1 (5 bases). The DNA for the CDR3 is TGTGCCAGCACAATGACAGTCTCTGGAAACACCATATATTTT. It is translated as CASTMTVSGNTIYF.